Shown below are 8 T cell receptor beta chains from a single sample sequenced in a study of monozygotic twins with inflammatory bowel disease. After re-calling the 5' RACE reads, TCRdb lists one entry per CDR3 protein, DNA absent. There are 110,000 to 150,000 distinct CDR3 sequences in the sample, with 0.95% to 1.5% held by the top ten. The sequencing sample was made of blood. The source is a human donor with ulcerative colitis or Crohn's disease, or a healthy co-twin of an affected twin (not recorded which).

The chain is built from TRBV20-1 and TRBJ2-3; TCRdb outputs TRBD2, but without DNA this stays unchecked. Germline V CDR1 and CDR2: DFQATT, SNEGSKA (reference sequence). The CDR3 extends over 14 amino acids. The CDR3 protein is CSARGREYVDTQYF.

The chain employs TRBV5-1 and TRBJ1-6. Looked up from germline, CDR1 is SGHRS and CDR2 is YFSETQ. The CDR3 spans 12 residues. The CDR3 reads CASSLPDSPLHF.

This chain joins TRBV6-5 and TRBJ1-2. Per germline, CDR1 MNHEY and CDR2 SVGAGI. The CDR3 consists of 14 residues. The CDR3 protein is CASSYSWGKSGYTF.

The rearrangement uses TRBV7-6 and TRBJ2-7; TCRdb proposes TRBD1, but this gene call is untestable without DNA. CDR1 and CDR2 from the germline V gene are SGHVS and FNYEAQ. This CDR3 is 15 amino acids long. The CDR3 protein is CASSLGGDNSYEQYF.

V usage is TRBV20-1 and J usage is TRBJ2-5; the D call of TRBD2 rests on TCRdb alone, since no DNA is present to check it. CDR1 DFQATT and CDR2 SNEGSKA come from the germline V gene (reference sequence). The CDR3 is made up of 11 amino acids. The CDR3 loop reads CSVQEGETQYF.

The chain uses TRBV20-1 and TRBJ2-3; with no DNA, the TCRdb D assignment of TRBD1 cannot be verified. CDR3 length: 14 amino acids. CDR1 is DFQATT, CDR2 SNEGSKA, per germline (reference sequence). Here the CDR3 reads CSAGTFRGADTQYF.

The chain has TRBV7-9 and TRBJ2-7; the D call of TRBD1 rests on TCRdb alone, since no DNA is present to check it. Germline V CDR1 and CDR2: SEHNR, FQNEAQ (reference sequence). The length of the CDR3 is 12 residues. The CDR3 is CASSVDRGRSYF. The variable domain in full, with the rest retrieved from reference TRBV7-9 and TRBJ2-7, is DTGVSQNPRHKITKRGQNVTFRCDPISEHNRLYWYRQTLGQGPEFLTYFQNEAQLEKSRLLSDRFSAERPKGSFSTLEIQRTEQGDSAMYLCASSVDRGRSYFGPGTRLTVT.

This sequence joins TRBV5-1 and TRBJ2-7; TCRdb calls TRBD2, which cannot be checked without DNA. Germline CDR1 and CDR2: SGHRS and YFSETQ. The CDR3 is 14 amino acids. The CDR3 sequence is CASSLGTAESEQYF.